A single sample is the source of the 21 T cell receptor beta chains below, sequenced in a study of long-term antiretroviral therapy in people with HIV. It was version v3.0 of the immunoSEQ assay that was run at survey level. TCRdb's copy holds only in-frame clones and misses some; the assay was immunoSEQ multiplex PCR. The repertoire has 30,000 to 40,000 clones, about four fifths of them found once; the top ten carry under 4%. Here the sequenced sample was unsorted PBMCs, taken 3 years after starting antiretroviral therapy. The receptors here all came from a man between 45 and 60 years old with HIV.

The chain carries TRBV6-5 and TRBJ2-7, with D possibly matching TRBD1 (6 bases). Trimming shortened V by 0 bases and J by 3 bases, and 12 bases separated the two germline ends. Germline V gene data show CDR1 as MNHEY and CDR2 as SVGAGI. The CDR3 is 15 residues long. The CDR3 sequence is CASSYSQNRVYEQYF. The CDR3 DNA reads as TGTGCCAGCAGTTACTCGCAAAACAGGGTCTACGAGCAGTACTTC.

This chain uses TRBV15 with TRBJ1-1; D is perhaps TRBD1 (6 bases). This CDR3 spans 14 amino acids. Germline CDR1 is LNHNV and CDR2 is YYDKDF (reference sequence). V gave up 3 bases and J gave up 1 base, with 9 bases separating them. The CDR3 bases are TGTGCCACCAGCAGTGGACAGCAGAACACTGAAGCTTTCTTT. This sequence encodes CATSSGQQNTEAFF.

The chain joins TRBV28 to TRBJ1-2; D remains unclear. Trimming cost V 1 base and J 2 bases, with 8 bases left between them. Looked up from germline, CDR1 is MDHEN and CDR2 is SYDVKM. This CDR3 is 14 amino acids long. CDR3 nucleotide sequence: TGTGCCAGCAGTTTATTTCAGCCAAACTATGGCTACACCTTC. It yields the protein CASSLFQPNYGYTF.

V and J are TRBV29-1 and TRBJ2-7; D possibly uses TRBD1 or TRBD2 (6 bases each). Germline CDR1 reads SQVTM; CDR2 reads ANQGSEA. V was clipped by 6 bases and J by 3 bases, with 12 bases between them. The CDR3 has 12 amino acids. Here the CDR3 DNA reads TGCAGCGTCCGGGGGCTAAGCTACGAGCAGTACTTC. It yields the protein CSVRGLSYEQYF.

The chain couples TRBV19 to TRBJ2-7; 7 bases line up with TRBD1. The V gene's germline CDR1 is LNHDA and CDR2 SQIVND (reference sequence). V dropped 6 bases and J dropped 6; count of bases not matched to a gene: 8. This CDR3 comprises 13 residues. The CDR3 DNA reads TGTGCCAGTAGACTGGCGGCAGGGGGCGAGCAGTACTTC. Translated: CASRLAAGGEQYF.

The chain employs TRBV29-1 and TRBJ1-1; D unclear. There are 14 residues in the CDR3. Per germline, CDR1 SQVTM and CDR2 ANQGSEA. The V gene lost 4 bases and the J gene lost 0 bases, with 12 bases spanning the gap. As DNA, the CDR3 is TGCAGCGTTGTCGGTACAACAGTGAACACTGAAGCTTTCTTT. As protein: CSVVGTTVNTEAFF.

This chain joins TRBV28 and TRBJ2-4; D may be TRBD2 (7 bases). V was pared by 2 bases and J by 4 bases, with 12 bases between. This CDR3 contains 15 residues. Germline CDR1 and CDR2: MDHEN and SYDVKM. CDR3 amino acids: CASSLGGGGKNIQYF. The CDR3 DNA follows: TGTGCCAGCAGTTTAGGGGGAGGGGGGAAAAACATTCAGTACTTC.

The chain is built from TRBV5-5 and TRBJ2-2, with TRBD2 identical over 13 bases. This CDR3 has 17 amino acids. V lost 4 bases and J lost 2; bases outside the gene matches: 5. The germline CDR1 and CDR2 sequences are SGHKS and YYEKEE (reference sequence). In DNA form, the CDR3 reads TGTGCCAGCAGCAAACTAGCGGGAGGGCCCAACACCGGGGAGCTGTTTTTT. As protein: CASSKLAGGPNTGELFF.

This clone has more than one count but fewer than ten. This chain uses TRBV6-6 with TRBJ2-7; 7 bases map to TRBD1. V shed 8 bases, J shed 0 bases, and the junction held 7 bases outside the gene matches. Looked up from germline, CDR1 is MNHNY and CDR2 is SVGAGI (reference sequence). The CDR3 spans 14 residues. CDR3 sequence: CASCPGTVSYEQYF. The CDR3, as DNA: TGTGCCAGCTGCCCCGGGACAGTCTCCTACGAGCAGTACTTC.

V usage is TRBV7-9 and J usage is TRBJ1-5; D may be TRBD1 (5 bases). V was clipped by 5 bases and J by 2 bases, with 13 bases between them. The CDR3 length is 15 residues. Germline V gene lookup returns CDR1 SEHNR and CDR2 FQNEAQ (reference sequence). CDR3 loop: CASSPFSGRNQPQHF. The CDR3 region has the DNA TGTGCCAGCAGCCCCTTTTCGGGGCGCAATCAGCCCCAGCATTTT.

In the case of this clone: One end of the junction varies from germline; a read error may be responsible. This chain connects TRBV5-4 to TRBJ2-7, with D maybe TRBD2 (5 bases). Per germline, CDR1 SGHNT and CDR2 YYREEE (reference sequence). There are 13 residues in the CDR3. CDR3 in amino acids: CAGSHAGIYEQYF. In DNA form, the CDR3 reads TGTGCCGGCAGCCACGCCGGGATCTACGAGCAGTACTTC.

The chain employs TRBV28 and TRBJ2-7; 7 bases fit TRBD1. This CDR3 has 15 residues. The V gene's germline CDR1 is MDHEN and CDR2 SYDVKM. V gave up 6 bases and J gave up 4 bases; unmatched junction bases: 12. DNA of the CDR3: TGTGCCAGCAGATCCGGGACAGAAATTGGGTACGAGCAGTACTTC. Encoded protein: CASRSGTEIGYEQYF.

This chain connects TRBV28 to TRBJ2-5; 9 bases fit TRBD2. This CDR3 region has 14 residues. CDR1 and CDR2 (germline): MDHEN, SYDVKM. The junction had 5 bases not matched to a gene; V was cut back by 5 bases and J by 4 bases. CDR3 in amino acids: CASSIAGDSETQYF. CDR3 nucleotide sequence: TGTGCCAGCAGTATAGCGGGGGACTCAGAGACCCAGTACTTC.

J is TRBJ2-5 and V is TRBV2, with a tentative D call TRBD1 (6 bases). CDR1 and CDR2 (germline): SNHLY, FYNNEI. This CDR3 comprises 14 residues. Trimming cost V 4 bases and J 2 bases, with 11 bases left between them. The CDR3 sequence: CASSGDTGQETQYF. The CDR3 DNA sequence: TGTGCCAGCAGTGGGGACACCGGACAAGAGACCCAGTACTTC.

The chain employs TRBV18 and TRBJ2-4; 7 positions match TRBD1. The V and J ends lost 0 bases and 8 bases, in that order; junction bases with no gene match: 4. Germline values: CDR1 KGHSH, CDR2 LQKENI. The CDR3 has 14 residues. The CDR3 nucleotides read TGTGCCAGCTCACCACCGGACAGGTTTGACATTCAGTACTTC. Its protein product is CASSPPDRFDIQYF.

This chain joins TRBV6-6 and TRBJ1-5, with 7 bases that match TRBD1. The germline V gene has CDR1 MNHNY and CDR2 SVGAGI (reference sequence). V was clipped by 6 bases and J by 0 bases; unmatched bases: 5. The CDR3 consists of 15 residues. This CDR3 is CASSLTGYSNQPQHF. The CDR3 region has the DNA TGTGCCAGCAGCCTGACAGGGTATAGCAATCAGCCCCAGCATTTT.

The chain recombines TRBV28 with TRBJ1-5; the match to TRBD1 covers 11 bases. V gave up 5 bases and J gave up 0 bases; unmatched junction bases: 6. Germline V lookup: CDR1 MDHEN, CDR2 SYDVKM. This CDR3 is built from 17 residues. The CDR3 spells CASSLGTGGYSNQPQHF. As DNA, the CDR3 is TGTGCCAGCAGTCTGGGGACAGGGGGTTATAGCAATCAGCCCCAGCATTTT.

The chain uses TRBV5-1 and TRBJ2-5; D gene ambiguous. The CDR3 totals 13 residues. Per germline, CDR1 SGHRS and CDR2 YFSETQ. V gave up 4 bases and J gave up 5 bases, with 12 bases separating them. CDR3 loop: CASSRDVRETQYF. The CDR3 coding sequence is TGCGCCAGCAGCAGAGACGTTCGGGAGACCCAGTACTTC.

This sequence joins TRBV5-5 and TRBJ2-1; the D call may be TRBD1 or TRBD2 (5 bases each). CDR1 is SGHKS and CDR2 is YYEKEE in the germline V gene (reference sequence). The V gene lost 0 bases and the J gene lost 3 bases, with 13 bases spanning the gap. CDR3 length equals 16 residues. The CDR3 is CASSLAPLGVYNEQFF. The CDR3 DNA is TGTGCCAGCAGCTTGGCGCCCCTGGGGGTCTACAATGAGCAGTTCTTC.

This chain uses TRBV6-5 with TRBJ2-3; 8 bases line up with TRBD2. CDR3 length: 16 amino acids. J gave up 4 bases and V 0 bases, and 6 bases lay outside the gene matches. Germline loops: CDR1 MNHEY, CDR2 SVGAGI. CDR3 sequence (DNA): TGTGCCAGCAGTTACTCGTCGCGGGGGGCCTCAGATACGCAGTATTTT. Translation gives CASSYSSRGASDTQYF.

In this sample, this clone turned up once. The chain employs TRBV19 and TRBJ2-1; 11 bases are shared with TRBD2. Unmatched junction bases numbered 24, after V lost 7 bases and J lost 7 bases. The CDR3 loop spans 20 amino acids. Germline V gives CDR1 LNHDA, CDR2 SQIVND (reference sequence). CDR3 DNA sequence: TGTGCCAGTAAGCGACAGGGCTCCCCAGGTAGCGGGAGGGCCATTAATGAGCAGTTCTTC. This sequence encodes CASKRQGSPGSGRAINEQFF.